This T cell receptor beta chain was obtained from a study of blood T cells in healthy people across ages. CDR1 and CDR2 from the germline V gene are DFQATT and SNEGSKA (reference sequence). The CDR3 loop spans 14 amino acids. The V end was cut by 5 bases, the J end by 0 bases, with 14 bases between. Alongside a J-beta primer mix, a sample-barcoded 5' primer served in a second PCR lasting roughly 7 to 11 cycles. TCRdb fed the 5' RACE reads into MiXCR, producing one record per CDR3 protein. The sample carries about 580,000 distinct CDR3 sequences, around half recorded once. In this sample, this clonotype turned up a few times.

The sequenced sample consisted of blood. This rearrangement joins TRBV20-1 to TRBJ2-7, with D possibly TRBD2 on 6 matching bases. The source is a man aged 80 or over in good health. CDR3 coding DNA: TGCAGTGCTGCTGGGACTTTCGGCTCCTACGAGCAGTACTTC. It is translated as CSAAGTFGSYEQYF.